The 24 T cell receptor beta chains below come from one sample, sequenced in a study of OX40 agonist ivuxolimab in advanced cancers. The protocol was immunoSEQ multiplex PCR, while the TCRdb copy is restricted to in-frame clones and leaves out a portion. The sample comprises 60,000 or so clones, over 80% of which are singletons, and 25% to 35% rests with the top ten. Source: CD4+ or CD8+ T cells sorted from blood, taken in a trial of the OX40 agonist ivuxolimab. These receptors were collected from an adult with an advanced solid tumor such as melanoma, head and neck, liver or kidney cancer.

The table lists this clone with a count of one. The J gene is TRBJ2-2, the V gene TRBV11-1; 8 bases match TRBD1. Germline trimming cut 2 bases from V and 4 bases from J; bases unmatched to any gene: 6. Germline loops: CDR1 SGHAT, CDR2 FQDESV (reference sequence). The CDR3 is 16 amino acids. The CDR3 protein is CASSLSRQGSTGELFF. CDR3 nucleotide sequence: TGTGCCAGCAGCTTATCTCGACAGGGGAGCACCGGGGAGCTGTTTTTT.

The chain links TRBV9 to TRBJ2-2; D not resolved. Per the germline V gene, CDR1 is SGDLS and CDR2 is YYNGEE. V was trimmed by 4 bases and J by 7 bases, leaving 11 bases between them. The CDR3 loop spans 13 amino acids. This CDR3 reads CASSPRRGGELFF. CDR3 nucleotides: TGTGCCAGCAGCCCTCGGAGAGGCGGGGAGCTGTTTTTT.

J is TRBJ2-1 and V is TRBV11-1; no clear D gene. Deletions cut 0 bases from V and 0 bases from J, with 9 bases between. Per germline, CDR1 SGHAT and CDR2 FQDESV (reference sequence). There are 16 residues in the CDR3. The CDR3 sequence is CASSLALSPSYNEQFF. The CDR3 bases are TGTGCCAGCAGCTTAGCTCTTAGCCCCTCCTACAATGAGCAGTTCTTC.

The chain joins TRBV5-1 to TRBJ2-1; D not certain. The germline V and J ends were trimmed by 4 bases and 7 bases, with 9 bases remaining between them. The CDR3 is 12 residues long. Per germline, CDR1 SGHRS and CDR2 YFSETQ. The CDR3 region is CASSLYGNEQFF. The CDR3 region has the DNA TGCGCCAGCAGCCTCTACGGGAATGAGCAGTTCTTC.

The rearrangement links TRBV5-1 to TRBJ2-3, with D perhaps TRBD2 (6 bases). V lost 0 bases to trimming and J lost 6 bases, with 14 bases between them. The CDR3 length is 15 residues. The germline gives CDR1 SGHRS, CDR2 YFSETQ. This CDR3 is CASSLGYGGLDTQYF. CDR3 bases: TGCGCCAGCAGCTTGGGGTATGGGGGGTTGGATACGCAGTATTTT.

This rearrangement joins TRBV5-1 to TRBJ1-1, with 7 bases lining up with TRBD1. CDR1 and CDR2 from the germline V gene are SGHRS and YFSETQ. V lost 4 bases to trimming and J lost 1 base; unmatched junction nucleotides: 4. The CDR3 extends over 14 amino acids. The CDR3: CASSDDRANTEAFF. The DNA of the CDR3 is TGCGCCAGCAGCGATGACAGGGCGAACACTGAAGCTTTCTTT. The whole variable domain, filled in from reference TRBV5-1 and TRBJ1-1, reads KAGVTQTPRYLIKTRGQQVTLSCSPISGHRSVSWYQQTPGQGLQFLFEYFSETQRNKGNFPGRFSGRQFSNSRSEMNVSTLELGDSALYLCASSDDRANTEAFFGQGTRLTVV.

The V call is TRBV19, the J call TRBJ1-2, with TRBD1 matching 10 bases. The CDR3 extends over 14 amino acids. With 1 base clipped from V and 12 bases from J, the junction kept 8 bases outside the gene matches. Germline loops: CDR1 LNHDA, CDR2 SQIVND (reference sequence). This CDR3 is CASSIGQGASRHTF. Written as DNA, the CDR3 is TGTGCCAGTAGTATAGGACAGGGGGCCTCTCGACACACCTTC.

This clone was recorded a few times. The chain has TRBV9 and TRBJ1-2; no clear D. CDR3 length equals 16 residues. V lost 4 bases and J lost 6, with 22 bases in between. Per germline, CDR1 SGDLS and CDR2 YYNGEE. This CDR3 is CASSPRGEPGIDGYTF. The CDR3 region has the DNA TGTGCCAGCAGCCCCCGGGGAGAGCCGGGAATAGATGGCTACACCTTC.

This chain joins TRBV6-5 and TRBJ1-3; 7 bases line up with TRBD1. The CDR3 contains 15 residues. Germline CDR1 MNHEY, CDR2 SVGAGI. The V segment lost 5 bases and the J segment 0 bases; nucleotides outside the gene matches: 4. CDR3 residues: CASSATGLSGNTIYF. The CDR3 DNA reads TGTGCCAGCAGTGCGACAGGGCTCTCTGGAAACACCATATATTTT.

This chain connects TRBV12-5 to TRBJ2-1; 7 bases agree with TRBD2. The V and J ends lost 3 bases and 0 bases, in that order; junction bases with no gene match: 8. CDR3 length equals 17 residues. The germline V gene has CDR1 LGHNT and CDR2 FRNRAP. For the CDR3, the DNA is TGTGCTAGTGGTTTAGGCCCACTAGCGAACTCCTACAATGAGCAGTTCTTC. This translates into CASGLGPLANSYNEQFF.

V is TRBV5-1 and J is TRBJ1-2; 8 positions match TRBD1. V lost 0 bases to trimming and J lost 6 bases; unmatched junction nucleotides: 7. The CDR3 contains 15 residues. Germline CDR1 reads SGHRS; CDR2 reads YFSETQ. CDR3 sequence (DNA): TGCGCCAGCAGCTTGGGACAGGGGTGGGTTGATGGCTACACCTTC. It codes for CASSLGQGWVDGYTF. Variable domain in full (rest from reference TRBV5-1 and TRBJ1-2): KAGVTQTPRYLIKTRGQQVTLSCSPISGHRSVSWYQQTPGQGLQFLFEYFSETQRNKGNFPGRFSGRQFSNSRSEMNVSTLELGDSALYLCASSLGQGWVDGYTFGSGTRLTVV.

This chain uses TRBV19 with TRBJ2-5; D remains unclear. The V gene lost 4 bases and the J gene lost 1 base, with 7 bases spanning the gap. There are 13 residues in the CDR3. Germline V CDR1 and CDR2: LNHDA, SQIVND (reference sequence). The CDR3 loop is CASSTAIQETQYF. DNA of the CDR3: TGTGCCAGTAGTACAGCGATCCAAGAGACCCAGTACTTC.

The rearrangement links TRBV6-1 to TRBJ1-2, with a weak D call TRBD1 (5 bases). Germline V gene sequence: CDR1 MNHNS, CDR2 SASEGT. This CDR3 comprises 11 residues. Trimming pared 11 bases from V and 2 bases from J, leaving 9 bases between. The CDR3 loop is CAAHRNYGYTF. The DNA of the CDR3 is TGTGCCGCGCACAGGAACTATGGCTACACCTTC.

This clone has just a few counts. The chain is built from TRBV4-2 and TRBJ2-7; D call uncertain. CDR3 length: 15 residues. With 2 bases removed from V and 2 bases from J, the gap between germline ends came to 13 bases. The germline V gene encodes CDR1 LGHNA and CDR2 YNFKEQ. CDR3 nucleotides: TGTGCCAGCAGCCAAACAAGCACTTGGACCTACGAGCAGTACTTC. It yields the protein CASSQTSTWTYEQYF.

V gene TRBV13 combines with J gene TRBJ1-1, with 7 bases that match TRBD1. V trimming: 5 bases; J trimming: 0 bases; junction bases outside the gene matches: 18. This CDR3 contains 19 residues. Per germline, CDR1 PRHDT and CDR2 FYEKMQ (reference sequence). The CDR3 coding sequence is TGTGCCAGCAGCCCGACCGGCAGGGGGTTTAGGTTGGTGAACACTGAAGCTTTCTTT. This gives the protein CASSPTGRGFRLVNTEAFF.

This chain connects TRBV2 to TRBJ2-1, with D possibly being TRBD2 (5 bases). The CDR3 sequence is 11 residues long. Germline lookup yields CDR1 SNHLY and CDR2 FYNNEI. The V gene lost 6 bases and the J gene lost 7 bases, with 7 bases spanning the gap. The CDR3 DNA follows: TGTGCCAGCAGACTAGTTAATGAGCAGTTCTTC. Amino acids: CASRLVNEQFF.

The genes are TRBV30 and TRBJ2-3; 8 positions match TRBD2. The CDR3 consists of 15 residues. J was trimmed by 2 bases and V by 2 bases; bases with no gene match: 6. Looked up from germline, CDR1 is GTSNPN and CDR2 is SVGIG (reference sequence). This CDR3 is CAWSPLAAYTDTQYF. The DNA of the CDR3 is TGTGCCTGGAGTCCACTAGCGGCTTACACAGATACGCAGTATTTT.

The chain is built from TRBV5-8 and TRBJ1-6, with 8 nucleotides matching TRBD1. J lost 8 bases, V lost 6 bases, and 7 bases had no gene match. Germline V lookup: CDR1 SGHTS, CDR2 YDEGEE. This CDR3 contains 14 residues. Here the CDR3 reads CASITTGGYSPLHF. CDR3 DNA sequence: TGTGCCAGCATCACTACAGGGGGATATTCACCCCTCCACTTT.

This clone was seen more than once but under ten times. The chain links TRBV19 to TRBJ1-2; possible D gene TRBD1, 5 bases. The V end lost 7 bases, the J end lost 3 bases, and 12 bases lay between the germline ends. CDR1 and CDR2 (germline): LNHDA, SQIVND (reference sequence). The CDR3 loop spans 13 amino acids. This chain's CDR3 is CASTSTVYYGYTF. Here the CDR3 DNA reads TGTGCCAGTACTTCGACAGTCTACTATGGCTACACCTTC.

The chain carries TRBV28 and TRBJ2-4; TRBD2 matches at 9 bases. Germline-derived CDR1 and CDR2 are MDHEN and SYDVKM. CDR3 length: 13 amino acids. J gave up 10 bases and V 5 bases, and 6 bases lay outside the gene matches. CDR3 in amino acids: CASSTSGLLIQYF. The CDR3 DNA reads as TGTGCCAGCAGTACTAGCGGGCTATTAATTCAGTACTTC.

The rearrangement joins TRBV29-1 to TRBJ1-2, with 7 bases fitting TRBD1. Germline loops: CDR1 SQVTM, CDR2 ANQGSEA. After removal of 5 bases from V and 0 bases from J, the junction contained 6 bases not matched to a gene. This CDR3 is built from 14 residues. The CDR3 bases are TGCAGCGTTAGGGACAGCTTAGCTAACTATGGCTACACCTTC. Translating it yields CSVRDSLANYGYTF.

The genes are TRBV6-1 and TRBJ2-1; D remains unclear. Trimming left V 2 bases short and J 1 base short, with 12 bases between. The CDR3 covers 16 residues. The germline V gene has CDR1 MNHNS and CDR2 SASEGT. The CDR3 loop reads CASSERLVLSYNEQFF. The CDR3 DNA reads TGTGCCAGCAGTGAAAGGCTAGTACTTTCCTACAATGAGCAGTTCTTC.

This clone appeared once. CDR3 nucleotides: TGTGCCAGTAGTAGCCCTCAGGGGGGCAATCAGCCCCAGCATTTT. As protein: CASSSPQGGNQPQHF. The chain employs TRBV19 and TRBJ1-5, with 7 bases lining up with TRBD1. V lost 4 bases to trimming and J lost 2 bases; unmatched junction nucleotides: 5. The germline V gene encodes CDR1 LNHDA and CDR2 SQIVND (reference sequence). The CDR3 totals 15 residues.

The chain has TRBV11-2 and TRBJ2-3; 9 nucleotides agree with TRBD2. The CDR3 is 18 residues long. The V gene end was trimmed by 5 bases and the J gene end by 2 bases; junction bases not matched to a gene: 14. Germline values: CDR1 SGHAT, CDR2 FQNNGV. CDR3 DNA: TGTGCCAGCAGCCCTTTTGTACAAGCGGGAGGCTCCACAGATACGCAGTATTTT. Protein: CASSPFVQAGGSTDTQYF.